This T cell receptor beta chain was profiled in a study of blood T cell repertoires in COVID-19. Background on the study: Samples of COVID-19 (acute and convalescent) were obtained from the United States, Italy and Spain. From T cells, B-cell-depleted T cells, or PBMCs came the material, which was cDNA or gDNA.

Produced via immunoSEQ multiplex PCR; TCRdb's table is partial and in-frame only. The table has a few hundred thousand clones, around 87% seen once. Recruitment covered 20 to 25 US areas and drew participants whose ages spanned about 18 to 100 years. The CDR3 loop spans 13 amino acids. V was pared by 5 bases and J by 4 bases, with 9 bases between. Sequencing input: PBMCs or T cells enriched from blood (not recorded which). The sequence came from a man aged 25 to 40 who had recovered from COVID-19. The rearrangement uses TRBV12-3 or TRBV12-4 and TRBJ1-5; possible D gene TRBD1, 6 bases. The CDR3 loop reads CASSAQGNQPQHF. The CDR3 nucleotides are TGTGCCAGCAGTGCCCAGGGGAATCAGCCCCAGCATTTT.